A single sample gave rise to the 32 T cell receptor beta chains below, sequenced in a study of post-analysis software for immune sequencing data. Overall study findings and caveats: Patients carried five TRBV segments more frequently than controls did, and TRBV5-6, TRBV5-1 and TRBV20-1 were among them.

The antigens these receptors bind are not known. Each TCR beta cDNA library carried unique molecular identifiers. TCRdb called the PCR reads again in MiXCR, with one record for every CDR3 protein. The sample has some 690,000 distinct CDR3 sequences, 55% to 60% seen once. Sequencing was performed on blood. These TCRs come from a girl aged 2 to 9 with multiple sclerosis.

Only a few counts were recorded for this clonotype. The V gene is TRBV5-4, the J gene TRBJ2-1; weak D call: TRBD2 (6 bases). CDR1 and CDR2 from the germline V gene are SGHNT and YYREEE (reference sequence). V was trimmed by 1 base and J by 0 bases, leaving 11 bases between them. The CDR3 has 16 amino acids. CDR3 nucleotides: TGTGCCAGCAGCTTGTCGGCGGGGCGCTCCTACAATGAGCAGTTCTTC. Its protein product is CASSLSAGRSYNEQFF.

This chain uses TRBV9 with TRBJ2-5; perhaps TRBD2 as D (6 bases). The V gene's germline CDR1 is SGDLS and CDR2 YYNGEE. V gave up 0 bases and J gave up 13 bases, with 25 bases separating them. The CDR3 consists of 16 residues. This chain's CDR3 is CASSVGSVGSKPLLYF. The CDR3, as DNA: TGTGCCAGCAGCGTAGGATCGGTCGGGAGTAAACCTCTATTGTACTTC.

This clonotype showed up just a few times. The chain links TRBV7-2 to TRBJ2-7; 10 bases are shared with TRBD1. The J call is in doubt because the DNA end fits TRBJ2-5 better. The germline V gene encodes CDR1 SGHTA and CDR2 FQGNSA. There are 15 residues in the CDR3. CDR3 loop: CASSTQTGGGETQYF. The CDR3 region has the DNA TGTGCCAGCAGCACACAGACAGGGGGCGGTGAGACCCAGTACTTC.

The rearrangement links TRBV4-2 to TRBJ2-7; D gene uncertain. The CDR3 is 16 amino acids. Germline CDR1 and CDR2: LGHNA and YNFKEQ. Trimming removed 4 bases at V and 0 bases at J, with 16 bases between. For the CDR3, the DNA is TGTGCCAGCAGCCCAGGCCCCCTAGGTCGCTCCTACGAGCAGTACTTC. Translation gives CASSPGPLGRSYEQYF.

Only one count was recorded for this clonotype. Here the CDR3 reads CASSFGPSATEAFF. The CDR3 DNA sequence: TGCGCCAGCAGCTTCGGACCATCCGCCACTGAAGCTTTCTTT. V usage is TRBV5-1 and J usage is TRBJ1-1; D gene unclear. Germline CDR1 is SGHRS and CDR2 is YFSETQ. The CDR3 totals 14 residues. V shed 2 bases and J shed 4 bases, with 12 bases lying between them.

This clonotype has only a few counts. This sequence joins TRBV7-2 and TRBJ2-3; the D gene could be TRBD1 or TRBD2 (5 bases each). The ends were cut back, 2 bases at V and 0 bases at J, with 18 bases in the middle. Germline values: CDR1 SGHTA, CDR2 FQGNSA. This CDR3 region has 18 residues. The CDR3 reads CASSLNGASGSSTDTQYF. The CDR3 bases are TGTGCCAGCAGCTTAAACGGGGCCAGCGGCAGTAGCACAGATACGCAGTATTTT.

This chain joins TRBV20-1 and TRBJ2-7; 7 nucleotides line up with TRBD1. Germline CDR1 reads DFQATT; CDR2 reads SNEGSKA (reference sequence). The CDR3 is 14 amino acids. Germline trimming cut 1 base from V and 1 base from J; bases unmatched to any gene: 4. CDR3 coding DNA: TGCAGTGCTAGAGCTGGCAGGGGGTCCTACGAGCAGTACTTC. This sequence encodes CSARAGRGSYEQYF.

CDR3 sequence: CASSYSAARGSSYNEQFF. The DNA of the CDR3 is TGTGCCAGCAGTTACTCCGCGGCGCGGGGAAGCTCCTACAATGAGCAGTTCTTC. The V and J genes are TRBV6-5 and TRBJ2-1; weak D call: TRBD2 (6 bases). V was cut by 0 bases and J by 0 bases, with 15 bases left in between. The CDR3 is made up of 18 amino acids. Per the germline V gene, CDR1 is MNHEY and CDR2 is SVGAGI.

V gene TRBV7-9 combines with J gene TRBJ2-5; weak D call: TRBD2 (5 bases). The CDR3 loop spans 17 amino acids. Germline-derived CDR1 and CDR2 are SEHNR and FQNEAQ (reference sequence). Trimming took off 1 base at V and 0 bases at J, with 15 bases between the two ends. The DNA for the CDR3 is TGTGCCAGCAGCTTAGGATTGGGCAGCGGTTACCAAGAGACCCAGTACTTC. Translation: CASSLGLGSGYQETQYF.

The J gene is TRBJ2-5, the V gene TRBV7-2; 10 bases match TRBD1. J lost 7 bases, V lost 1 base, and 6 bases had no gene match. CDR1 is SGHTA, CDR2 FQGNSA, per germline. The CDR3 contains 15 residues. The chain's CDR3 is CASSLGGQGRRTQYF. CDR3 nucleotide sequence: TGTGCCAGCAGCTTAGGGGGACAGGGGAGGAGGACCCAGTACTTC.

Here the CDR3 DNA reads TGTGCCAGCAGTTACGGTGGACTCCGGGGTTACGAGCAGTACTTC. Translated: CASSYGGLRGYEQYF. The chain recombines TRBV6-2 or TRBV6-3 with TRBJ2-5; D perhaps matches TRBD2 (5 bases). TRBJ2-7 matches the DNA end more closely, so the J call is doubtful. This CDR3 spans 15 amino acids. Germline V gene sequence: CDR1 MNHEY, CDR2 SVGEGT.

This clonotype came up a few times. CDR3 sequence reads: CSAWDGYNEQFF. In DNA, the CDR3 is TGCAGCGCCTGGGACGGTTACAATGAGCAGTTCTTC. This rearrangement joins TRBV29-1 to TRBJ2-1; D possibly matches TRBD1 or TRBD2 (5 bases each). The ends were cut back, 7 bases at V and 4 bases at J, with 11 bases in the middle. The germline gives CDR1 SQVTM, CDR2 ANQGSEA. CDR3 length: 12 amino acids.

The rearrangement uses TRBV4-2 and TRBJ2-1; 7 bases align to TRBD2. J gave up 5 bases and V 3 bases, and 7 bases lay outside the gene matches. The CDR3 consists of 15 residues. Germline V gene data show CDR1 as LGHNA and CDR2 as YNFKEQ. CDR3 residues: CASSQALGGDNEQFF. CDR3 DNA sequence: TGTGCCAGCAGCCAGGCTCTGGGGGGGGACAATGAGCAGTTCTTC.

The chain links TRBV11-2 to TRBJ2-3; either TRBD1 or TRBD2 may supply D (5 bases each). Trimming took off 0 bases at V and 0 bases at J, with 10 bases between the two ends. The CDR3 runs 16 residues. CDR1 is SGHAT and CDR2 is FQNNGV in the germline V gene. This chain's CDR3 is CASSLEGEPSTDTQYF. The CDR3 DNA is TGTGCCAGCAGCTTAGAGGGGGAGCCTAGCACAGATACGCAGTATTTT.

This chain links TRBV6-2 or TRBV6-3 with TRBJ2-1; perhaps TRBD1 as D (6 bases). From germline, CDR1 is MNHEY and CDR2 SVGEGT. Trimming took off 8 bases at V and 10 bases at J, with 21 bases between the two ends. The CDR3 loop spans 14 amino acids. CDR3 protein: CASLGLEQGQEQFF. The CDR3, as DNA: TGTGCCAGCCTGGGGCTAGAACAGGGTCAGGAGCAGTTCTTC.

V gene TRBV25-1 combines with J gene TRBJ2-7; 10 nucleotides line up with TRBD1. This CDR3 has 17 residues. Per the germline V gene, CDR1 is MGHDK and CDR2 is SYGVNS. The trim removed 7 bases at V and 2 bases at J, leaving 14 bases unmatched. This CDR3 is CASISSPRTGGTYEQYF. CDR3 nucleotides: TGTGCCAGCATCTCTTCTCCCAGGACAGGGGGAACCTACGAGCAGTACTTC.

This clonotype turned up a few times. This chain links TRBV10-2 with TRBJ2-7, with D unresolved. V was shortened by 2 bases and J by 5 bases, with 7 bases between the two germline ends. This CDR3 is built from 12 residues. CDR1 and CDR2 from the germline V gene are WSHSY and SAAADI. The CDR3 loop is CASSETSNEQYF. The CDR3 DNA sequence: TGCGCCAGCAGTGAGACTTCGAACGAGCAGTACTTC.

In DNA form, the CDR3 reads TGTGCCAGCTCGCCTTCTAGCGGGAGGGACAATGAGCAGTTCTTC. The encoded protein is CASSPSSGRDNEQFF. This rearrangement joins TRBV18 to TRBJ2-1; 12 bases line up with TRBD2. CDR1 is KGHSH, CDR2 LQKENI, per germline. The CDR3 is 15 amino acids. With 6 bases clipped from V and 5 bases from J, the junction kept 5 bases outside the gene matches.

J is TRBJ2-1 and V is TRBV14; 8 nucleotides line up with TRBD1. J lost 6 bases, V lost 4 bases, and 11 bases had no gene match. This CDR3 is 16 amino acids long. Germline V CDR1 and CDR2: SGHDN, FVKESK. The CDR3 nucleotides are TGTGCCAGCAGCCGACCTGGACAGGGTACCCTCAATGAGCAGTTCTTC. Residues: CASSRPGQGTLNEQFF.

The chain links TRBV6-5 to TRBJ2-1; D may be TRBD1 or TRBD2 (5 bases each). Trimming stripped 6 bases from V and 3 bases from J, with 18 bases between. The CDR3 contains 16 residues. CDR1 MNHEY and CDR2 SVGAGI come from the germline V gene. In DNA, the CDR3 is TGTGCCAGCAGCACCACCGGGACGGATTACTACAATGAGCAGTTCTTC. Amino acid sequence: CASSTTGTDYYNEQFF.

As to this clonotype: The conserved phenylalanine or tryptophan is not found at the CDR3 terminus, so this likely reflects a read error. The CDR3 DNA reads TGCAGCGTTAGGAAGGGGGTTCATGGCTACACCTGC. This encodes CSVRKGVHGYTC. This sequence joins TRBV29-1 and TRBJ1-2, with D perhaps TRBD1 (6 bases). V lost 5 bases and J 6 bases, leaving 13 bases between the germline ends. Per germline, CDR1 SQVTM and CDR2 ANQGSEA. The CDR3 runs to 12 residues.

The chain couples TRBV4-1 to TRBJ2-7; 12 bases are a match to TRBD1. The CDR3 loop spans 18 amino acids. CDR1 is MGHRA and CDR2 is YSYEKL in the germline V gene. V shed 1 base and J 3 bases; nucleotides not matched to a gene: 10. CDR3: CASSQVTPGQGAVYEQYF. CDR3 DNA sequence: TGCGCCAGCAGCCAAGTAACACCGGGACAGGGGGCCGTCTACGAGCAGTACTTC.

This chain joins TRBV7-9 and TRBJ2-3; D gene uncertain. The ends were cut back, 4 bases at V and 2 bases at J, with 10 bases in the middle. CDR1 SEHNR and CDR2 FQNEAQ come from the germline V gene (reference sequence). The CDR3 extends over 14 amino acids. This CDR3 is CASSSELYTDTQYF. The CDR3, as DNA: TGTGCCAGCAGCTCCGAGTTATACACAGATACGCAGTATTTT.

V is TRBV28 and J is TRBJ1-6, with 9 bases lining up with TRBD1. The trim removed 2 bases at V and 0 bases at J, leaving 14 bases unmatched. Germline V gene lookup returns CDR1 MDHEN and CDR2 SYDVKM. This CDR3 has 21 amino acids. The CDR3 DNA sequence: TGTGCCAGCAGTTTAGAACTCGGACAGGGGACAATCGGCTCCTATAATTCACCCCTCCACTTT. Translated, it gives CASSLELGQGTIGSYNSPLHF.

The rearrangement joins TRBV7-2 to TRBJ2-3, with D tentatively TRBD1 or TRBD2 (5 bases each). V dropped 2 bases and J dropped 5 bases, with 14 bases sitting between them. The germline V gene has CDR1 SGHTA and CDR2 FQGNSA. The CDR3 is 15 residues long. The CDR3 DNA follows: TGTGCCAGCAGCTTATATAACGAGGGGCAAGATACGCAGTATTTT. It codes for CASSLYNEGQDTQYF. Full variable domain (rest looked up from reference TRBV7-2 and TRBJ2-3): GAGVSQSPSNKVTEKGKDVELRCDPISGHTALYWYRQSLGQGLEFLIYFQGNSAPDKSGLPSDRFSAERTGGSVSTLTIQRTQQEDSAVYLCASSLYNEGQDTQYFGPGTRLTVL.

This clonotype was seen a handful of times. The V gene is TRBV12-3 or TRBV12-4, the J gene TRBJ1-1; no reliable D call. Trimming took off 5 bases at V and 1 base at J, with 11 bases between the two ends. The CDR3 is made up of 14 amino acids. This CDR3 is CASSPPFRNTEAFF. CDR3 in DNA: TGTGCCAGCAGTCCCCCTTTTCGGAACACTGAAGCTTTCTTT.

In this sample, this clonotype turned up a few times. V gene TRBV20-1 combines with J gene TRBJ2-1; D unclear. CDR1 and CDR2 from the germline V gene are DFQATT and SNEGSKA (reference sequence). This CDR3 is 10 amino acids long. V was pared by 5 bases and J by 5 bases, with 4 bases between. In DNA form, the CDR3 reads TGCAGTGCTGTTCACAATGAGCAGTTCTTC. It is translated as CSAVHNEQFF.

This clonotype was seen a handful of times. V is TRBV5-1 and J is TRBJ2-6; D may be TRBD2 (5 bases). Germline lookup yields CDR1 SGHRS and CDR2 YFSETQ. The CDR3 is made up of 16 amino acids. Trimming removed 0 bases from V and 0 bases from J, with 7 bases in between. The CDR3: CASSLGGNSGANVLTF. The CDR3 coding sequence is TGCGCCAGCAGCTTGGGAGGGAACTCTGGGGCCAACGTCCTGACTTTC.

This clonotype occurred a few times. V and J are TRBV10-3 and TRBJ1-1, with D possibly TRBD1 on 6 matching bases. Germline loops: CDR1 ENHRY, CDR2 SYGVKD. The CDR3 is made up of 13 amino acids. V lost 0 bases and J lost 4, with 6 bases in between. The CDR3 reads CAISESTGTEAFF. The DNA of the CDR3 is TGTGCCATCAGTGAGTCGACAGGCACTGAAGCTTTCTTT.

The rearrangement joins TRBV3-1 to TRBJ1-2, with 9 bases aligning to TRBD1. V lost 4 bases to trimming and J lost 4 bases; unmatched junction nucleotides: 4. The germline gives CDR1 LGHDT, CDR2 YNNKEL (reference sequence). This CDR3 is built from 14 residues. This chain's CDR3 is CASSRQGVVYGYTF. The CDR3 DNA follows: TGTGCCAGCAGCCGACAGGGGGTGGTCTATGGCTACACCTTC. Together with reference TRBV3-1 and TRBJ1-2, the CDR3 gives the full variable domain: DTAVSQTPKYLVTQMGNDKSIKCEQNLGHDTMYWYKQDSKKFLKIMFSYNNKELIINETVPNRFSPKSPDKAHLNLHINSLELGDSAVYFCASSRQGVVYGYTFGSGTRLTVV.

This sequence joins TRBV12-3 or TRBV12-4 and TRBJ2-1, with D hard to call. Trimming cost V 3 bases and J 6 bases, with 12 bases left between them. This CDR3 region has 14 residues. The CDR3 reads CASSFRADLNEQFF. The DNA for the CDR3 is TGTGCCAGCAGTTTTCGTGCCGACCTCAATGAGCAGTTCTTC.

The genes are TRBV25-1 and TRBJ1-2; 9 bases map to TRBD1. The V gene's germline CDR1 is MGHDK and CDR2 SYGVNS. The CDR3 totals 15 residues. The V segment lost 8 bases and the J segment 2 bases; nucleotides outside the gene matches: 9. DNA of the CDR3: TGTGCCAGCTCTGACAGCGGACAGGGGAACTATGGCTACACCTTC. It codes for CASSDSGQGNYGYTF.